The rows below give T cell receptor beta chains drawn from one sample of a study of T cell repertoires in cytomegalovirus infection. TCRdb re-called the reads through MiXCR, storing one row per CDR3 protein. The table shows roughly 320,000 distinct CDR3 sequences, with approximately 9.5% occurring only once. Sequenced sample: PBMCs. The origin of the receptors is a human donor in good health (CMV status not recorded). Some clones in this sample may be carry-over from other donors' samples. Both conserved end residues are part of each CDR3. A D gene is named only where the DNA matches it firmly. Where a row states a size, it is once, few, many or the class of an expanded clone; other rows omit it.

TRBJ1-1 TRBV28 NA NA CALGSGGLYTEAFF TGTGCCTTGGGGAGTGGCGGGCTATACACTGAAGCTTTCTTT
TRBJ2-3 TRBV7-8 many NA CASSHPIGPTDTQYF TGTGCCAGCAGCCATCCGATTGGGCCCACAGATACGCAGTATTTT
TRBJ1-1 TRBV30 NA TRBD1 CAWSAQGWAEAFF TGTGCCTGGAGTGCACAGGGGTGGGCTGAAGCTTTCTTT
TRBJ2-1 TRBV6-6 few TRBD2 CASMLTRTSGYNEQFF TGTGCCAGCATGTTGACGAGGACTAGCGGATACAATGAGCAGTTCTTC
TRBJ2-5 TRBV7-2 few TRBD2 CASSLVAGDSGTQYF TGTGCCAGCAGCTTAGTAGCGGGGGACTCCGGGACCCAGTACTTC
TRBJ1-3 TRBV6-5 NA NA CASRDGVSGNTIYF TGTGCCAGCAGAGACGGAGTCTCTGGAAACACCATATATTTT
TRBJ1-1 TRBV7-6 few NA CASSFRGGVTEAFF TGTGCCAGCAGCTTCCGGGGGGGTGTAACTGAAGCTTTCTTT
TRBJ2-4 TRBV7-2 NA NA CASSLVTLRSNIAKNIQYF TGTGCCAGCAGCTTAGTAACCCTCCGCTCAAACATAGCCAAAAACATTCAGTACTTC
TRBJ2-3 TRBV20-1 NA NA CSARDPTGSDTQYF TGCAGTGCTAGGGACCCGACGGGGTCAGATACGCAGTATTTT
TRBJ1-1 TRBV7-2 NA TRBD1 CASSLGSGGTEAFF TGTGCCAGCAGCTTAGGATCAGGGGGCACTGAAGCTTTCTTT
TRBJ1-1 TRBV20-1 many NA CSARDENEAFF TGCAGTGCTAGAGATGAGAATGAAGCTTTCTTT
TRBJ1-6 TRBV12-3/TRBV12-4 many NA CASSFRGNNSPLHF TGTGCCAGCAGTTTCAGGGGAAATAATTCACCCCTCCACTTT
TRBJ1-1 TRBV15 many NA CATSRDPGDSQFGTEAFF TGTGCCACCAGCAGAGATCCGGGAGACTCTCAGTTTGGAACTGAAGCTTTCTTT
TRBJ2-7 TRBV7-2 few TRBD1 CASSLYGQGEEQYF TGTGCCAGCAGCCTCTACGGACAGGGGGAGGAGCAGTACTTC
TRBJ2-6 TRBV2 NA NA CASNIRSGANVLTF TGTGCCAGCAATATCCGCTCTGGGGCCAACGTCCTGACTTTC
TRBJ2-1 TRBV19 many NA CASSKNRFEQFF TGTGCCAGTAGTAAAAATAGATTTGAGCAGTTCTTC